Each of the 23 T cell receptor beta chains below was sequenced from the same sample in a study of long-term antiretroviral therapy in people with HIV. immunoSEQ v3.0 was run at survey level. This table comes from immunoSEQ multiplex PCR, and its TCRdb copy is limited to in-frame clones, with some not included. In the table there are 17,000 or so clones, roughly four fifths of which are singletons. The input for sequencing was unsorted PBMCs, taken 0.3 years after starting antiretroviral therapy. These receptors originate from a man younger than 35 with HIV.

The V call is TRBV29-1, the J call TRBJ2-3; D gene uncertain. The germline CDR1 and CDR2 sequences are SQVTM and ANQGSEA. V shed 4 bases and J shed 0 bases, with 8 bases lying between them. This CDR3 spans 13 amino acids. The CDR3 protein is CSVAGTSTDTQYF. The CDR3 DNA reads TGCAGCGTTGCCGGTACTAGCACAGATACGCAGTATTTT.

The chain joins TRBV4-1 to TRBJ2-5; D possibly corresponds to TRBD2 (6 bases). Germline-derived CDR1 and CDR2 are MGHRA and YSYEKL. There are 14 residues in the CDR3. Trimming removed 0 bases from V and 3 bases from J, with 8 bases in between. The CDR3 loop reads CASSQDGGKETQYF. DNA of the CDR3: TGCGCCAGCAGCCAAGATGGAGGGAAAGAGACCCAGTACTTC.

This chain connects TRBV9 to TRBJ2-1; D remains unclear. The CDR3 consists of 11 residues. Germline V lookup: CDR1 SGDLS, CDR2 YYNGEE. Trimming removed 0 bases at V and 10 bases at J, with 5 bases between. CDR3 amino acids: CASSVALEQFF. CDR3 sequence (DNA): TGTGCCAGCAGCGTAGCCTTAGAGCAGTTCTTC.

CDR3: CASIDRGTRETQYF. CDR3 DNA: TGTGCCAGCATCGACAGGGGGACGAGAGAGACCCAGTACTTC. The rearrangement uses TRBV2 and TRBJ2-5; 9 bases align to TRBD1. This CDR3 has 14 amino acids. The V gene end was trimmed by 7 bases and the J gene end by 4 bases; junction bases not matched to a gene: 7. Germline values: CDR1 SNHLY, CDR2 FYNNEI.

J is TRBJ2-5 and V is TRBV2, with a tentative D call TRBD2 (7 bases). Trimming stripped 2 bases from V and 2 bases from J, with 12 bases between. CDR3 length: 15 amino acids. CDR1 and CDR2 (germline): SNHLY, FYNNEI. The CDR3 coding sequence is TGTGCCAGCAGTGAATGGGAGGGGGGGCAAGAGACCCAGTACTTC. It encodes CASSEWEGGQETQYF.

The chain is built from TRBV28 and TRBJ2-6; 7 bases match TRBD1. V gave up 3 bases and J gave up 0 bases; unmatched junction bases: 5. Per the germline V gene, CDR1 is MDHEN and CDR2 is SYDVKM. CDR3 length equals 17 residues. CDR3 protein: CASSFRQGNSGANVLTF. CDR3 sequence (DNA): TGTGCCAGCAGTTTCAGACAGGGTAACTCTGGGGCCAACGTCCTGACTTTC.

This sequence joins TRBV5-1 and TRBJ2-1; the match to TRBD2 covers 7 bases. Germline V gene lookup returns CDR1 SGHRS and CDR2 YFSETQ. V shed 3 bases and J 1 base; nucleotides not matched to a gene: 4. The CDR3 spans 15 residues. The CDR3 bases are TGCGCCAGCAGCTGGTACGGGGGGTCCTACAATGAGCAGTTCTTC. Amino acids: CASSWYGGSYNEQFF.

This chain uses TRBV6-6 with TRBJ2-3; D remains unclear. Germline V gene data show CDR1 as MNHNY and CDR2 as SVGAGI (reference sequence). V dropped 0 bases and J dropped 6 bases, with 4 bases sitting between them. CDR3 length equals 12 residues. The DNA for the CDR3 is TGTGCCAGCAGTTACTCCTCGGATACGCAGTATTTT. Protein: CASSYSSDTQYF.

The chain couples TRBV6-1 to TRBJ2-7; D unclear. The CDR3 extends over 9 amino acids. The V gene lost 5 bases and the J gene lost 4 bases, with 0 bases spanning the gap. Germline V gene data show CDR1 as MNHNS and CDR2 as SASEGT. CDR3 residues: CASSYEQYF. CDR3 nucleotide sequence: TGTGCCAGCAGTTACGAGCAGTACTTC.

The chain joins TRBV7-2 to TRBJ1-6, with D tentatively TRBD1 (5 bases). Germline-derived CDR1 and CDR2 are SGHTA and FQGNSA. The ends were cut back, 0 bases at V and 10 bases at J, with 13 bases in the middle. This CDR3 is 15 amino acids long. The CDR3 nucleotides read TGTGCCAGCAGCTTAGCCGGGGGGGGTTGGTCACCCCTCCACTTT. This gives the protein CASSLAGGGWSPLHF. Looking up the rest from reference TRBV7-2 and TRBJ1-6 gives the full variable domain: GAGVSQSPSNKVTEKGKDVELRCDPISGHTALYWYRQSLGQGLEFLIYFQGNSAPDKSGLPSDRFSAERTGGSVSTLTIQRTQQEDSAVYLCASSLAGGGWSPLHFGNGTRLTVT.

This chain joins TRBV5-1 and TRBJ2-3, with TRBD2 matching 10 bases. The CDR3 is 16 amino acids. V lost 2 bases and J lost 2; bases outside the gene matches: 5. Germline loops: CDR1 SGHRS, CDR2 YFSETQ. CDR3 residues: CASSFLAGANTDTQYF. The CDR3 bases are TGCGCCAGCAGCTTCCTAGCGGGGGCGAACACAGATACGCAGTATTTT.

The chain links TRBV6-6 to TRBJ2-2; no firm D call. The germline CDR1 and CDR2 sequences are MNHNY and SVGAGI (reference sequence). V lost 7 bases and J 7 bases, leaving 7 bases between the germline ends. This CDR3 is built from 11 residues. CDR3 nucleotide sequence: TGTGCCAGCACTGGGGACGGGGAGCTGTTTTTT. Translation gives CASTGDGELFF.

The V call is TRBV6-6, the J call TRBJ1-2; D remains unclear. CDR1 and CDR2 (germline): MNHNY, SVGAGI (reference sequence). The CDR3 consists of 13 residues. V was cut by 7 bases and J by 6 bases, with 15 bases left in between. The DNA for the CDR3 is TGTGCCAGCACGCTGCTGGCGGCGGATGGCTACACCTTC. Protein: CASTLLAADGYTF.

The chain combines TRBV7-2 with TRBJ2-3; the D gene is possibly TRBD2 (6 bases). From germline, CDR1 is SGHTA and CDR2 FQGNSA. The CDR3 is made up of 15 amino acids. The V end was cut by 7 bases, the J end by 4 bases, with 18 bases between. Here the CDR3 DNA reads TGTGCCAGCATAAGCTTCCGGGACTCCTCAGATACGCAGTATTTT. Encoded protein: CASISFRDSSDTQYF.

J is TRBJ1-1 and V is TRBV27; 7 bases are shared with TRBD1. Germline V gene sequence: CDR1 MNHEY, CDR2 SMNVEV (reference sequence). This CDR3 is 16 amino acids long. V shed 8 bases and J 4 bases; nucleotides not matched to a gene: 16. CDR3 sequence: CASRPLGNQGGTEAFF. The CDR3 bases are TGTGCCAGCCGCCCCCTGGGGAATCAGGGGGGCACTGAAGCTTTCTTT.

The genes are TRBV6-5 and TRBJ2-7; D is possibly TRBD1 (5 bases). This CDR3 contains 15 residues. The germline V gene encodes CDR1 MNHEY and CDR2 SVGAGI. The germline V and J ends were trimmed by 4 bases and 3 bases, with 16 bases remaining between them. The CDR3 bases are TGTGCCAGCAGTTCCTGGACAAACCCCAGCTACGAGCAGTACTTC. This encodes CASSSWTNPSYEQYF.

The table lists this clone with a few counts. The chain is built from TRBV15 and TRBJ2-7; TRBD2 aligns across 8 bases. The CDR3 runs to 15 residues. The germline gives CDR1 LNHNV, CDR2 YYDKDF (reference sequence). J gave up 2 bases and V 1 base, and 4 bases lay outside the gene matches. The CDR3 DNA is TGTGCCACCAGCAGAGTTCTAGCGGGCCCCTACGAGCAGTACTTC. Its translation: CATSRVLAGPYEQYF.

V is TRBV5-1 and J is TRBJ1-1; D possibly corresponds to TRBD1 (6 bases). The CDR3 is made up of 14 amino acids. Per the germline V gene, CDR1 is SGHRS and CDR2 is YFSETQ. The germline V and J ends were trimmed by 1 base and 5 bases, with 12 bases remaining between them. CDR3 nucleotides: TGCGCCAGCAGCTTGCTGGGAACAGGGACTGAAGCTTTCTTT. It translates to CASSLLGTGTEAFF.

This rearrangement joins TRBV6-6 to TRBJ2-3; the D gene is possibly TRBD2 (5 bases). Germline loops: CDR1 MNHNY, CDR2 SVGAGI (reference sequence). The CDR3 has 11 amino acids. Trimming shortened V by 8 bases and J by 3 bases, and 6 bases separated the two germline ends. CDR3 region: CASGRTDTQYF. The CDR3 region has the DNA TGTGCCAGCGGGAGAACAGATACGCAGTATTTT.

The chain joins TRBV27 to TRBJ2-7; TRBD2 matches at 9 bases. The CDR3 is 15 residues long. The trim removed 8 bases at V and 4 bases at J, leaving 12 bases unmatched. CDR1 and CDR2 from the germline V gene are MNHEY and SMNVEV (reference sequence). CDR3 nucleotide sequence: TGTGCCAGCTCCGTTCGATCGGGACTAGCTTACGAGCAGTACTTC. Protein product: CASSVRSGLAYEQYF.

The chain uses TRBV7-9 and TRBJ1-2; D unclear. CDR1 is SEHNR, CDR2 FQNEAQ, per germline (reference sequence). This CDR3 has 16 amino acids. Trimming left V 4 bases short and J 0 bases short, with 15 bases between. CDR3 coding DNA: TGTGCCAGCAGCTCACCCTGGACGGCCGCTAACTATGGCTACACCTTC. It translates to CASSSPWTAANYGYTF.

The chain links TRBV7-2 to TRBJ2-7; a weak D match, TRBD1 (5 bases). The V end lost 6 bases, the J end lost 1 base, and 16 bases lay between the germline ends. There are 15 residues in the CDR3. Germline V gene data show CDR1 as SGHTA and CDR2 as FQGNSA. The CDR3: CASSFRQSLSYEQYF. The DNA of the CDR3 is TGTGCCAGCAGTTTTAGACAGTCCCTATCCTACGAGCAGTACTTC.

This clone was counted a few times. CDR3 coding DNA: TGTGCCAGCAGCACCCCCGCTGGGGGGACCCTCTCTCTCGGGGAGCAGTTCTTC. Protein sequence: CASSTPAGGTLSLGEQFF. The chain combines TRBV7-9 with TRBJ2-1, with a tentative D call TRBD2 (6 bases). V shed 5 bases and J shed 10 bases, with 30 bases lying between them. The CDR3 length is 18 residues. Germline assignment: CDR1 SEHNR and CDR2 FQNEAQ (reference sequence).